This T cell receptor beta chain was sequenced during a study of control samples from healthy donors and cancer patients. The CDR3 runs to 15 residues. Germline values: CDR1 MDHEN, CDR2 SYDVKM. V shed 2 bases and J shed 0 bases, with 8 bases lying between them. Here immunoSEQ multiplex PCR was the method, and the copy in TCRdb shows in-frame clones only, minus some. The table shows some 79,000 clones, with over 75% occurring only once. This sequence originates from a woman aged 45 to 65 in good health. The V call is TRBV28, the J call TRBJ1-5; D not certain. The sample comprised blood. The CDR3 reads CASSLGSGSNQPQHF. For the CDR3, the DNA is TGTGCCAGCAGTTTAGGTTCCGGTAGCAATCAGCCCCAGCATTTT.